Presented here are 21 T cell receptor beta chains from one specimen sequenced in a study of T cell changes during pregnancy in multiple sclerosis. Repertoires were generated with immunoSEQ multiplex PCR, while TCRdb's copy carries only in-frame clones and drops some. The sample consists of 80,000 to 95,000 clones, more than 90% of them appearing once. This specimen was peripheral blood, taken in the second trimester of pregnancy. These receptors were taken from a female donor with multiple sclerosis, enrolled in a pregnancy study.

The V call is TRBV7-2, the J call TRBJ2-3; 14 bases agree with TRBD2. The germline V gene encodes CDR1 SGHTA and CDR2 FQGNSA. The CDR3 covers 16 residues. The J segment lost 4 bases and the V segment lost 1 base, leaving 1 base of the junction unmatched. The CDR3: CASSLGLAGGSDTQYF. Written as DNA, the CDR3 is TGTGCCAGCAGCTTAGGACTAGCGGGAGGGTCAGATACGCAGTATTTT.

The chain uses TRBV7-8 and TRBJ2-1; 7 bases map to TRBD2. Germline assignment: CDR1 SGHVS and CDR2 FQNEAQ. The CDR3 totals 14 residues. V gave up 0 bases and J gave up 8 bases; unmatched junction bases: 4. The CDR3 nucleotides are TGTGCCAGCAGCTTAGCGGGAGGGCCCGATGAGCAGTTCTTC. Translating gives CASSLAGGPDEQFF.

Only one count was recorded for this clone. CDR3 sequence (DNA): TGTGCCAGCAGAAATTCATACCGGGACAGGGAAGGGCAGCCCCAGCATTTT. Translating it yields CASRNSYRDREGQPQHF. This chain connects TRBV27 to TRBJ1-5, with 9 bases identical to TRBD1. This CDR3 has 17 amino acids. The junction had 16 bases not matched to a gene; V was cut back by 6 bases and J by 7 bases. From germline, CDR1 is MNHEY and CDR2 SMNVEV (reference sequence).

This rearrangement joins TRBV7-8 to TRBJ1-5; no firm D call. CDR3 size: 14 residues. The ends were cut back, 0 bases at V and 4 bases at J, with 7 bases in the middle. Germline V gene lookup returns CDR1 SGHVS and CDR2 FQNEAQ. This chain's CDR3 is CASSLAGRNQPQHF. CDR3 in DNA: TGTGCCAGCAGCTTAGCGGGGAGGAATCAGCCCCAGCATTTT. Full variable domain (rest looked up from reference TRBV7-8 and TRBJ1-5): GAGVSQSPRYKVAKRGQDVALRCDPISGHVSLFWYQQALGQGPEFLTYFQNEAQLDKSGLPSDRFFAERPEGSVSTLKIQRTQQEDSAVYLCASSLAGRNQPQHFGDGTRLSIL.

The J gene is TRBJ2-1, the V gene TRBV4-3; 12 positions agree with TRBD2. Germline V gene data show CDR1 as LGHNA and CDR2 as YSLEER. The CDR3 length is 15 residues. J gave up 9 bases and V 1 base, and 4 bases lay outside the gene matches. The CDR3 coding sequence is TGCGCCAGCAGCCAAGGACTAGCGGGAGCTCGTGAGCAGTTCTTC. It translates to CASSQGLAGAREQFF.

The chain is built from TRBV30 and TRBJ2-1; perhaps TRBD1 as D (6 bases). V lost 5 bases and J 0 bases, leaving 8 bases between the germline ends. Germline V lookup: CDR1 GTSNPN, CDR2 SVGIG (reference sequence). CDR3 size: 13 residues. The CDR3 region is CAWQGSSYNEQFF. The DNA of the CDR3 is TGTGCCTGGCAGGGGAGCTCCTACAATGAGCAGTTCTTC.

The chain uses TRBV6-1 and TRBJ1-1, with no clear D. CDR1 MNHNS and CDR2 SASEGT come from the germline V gene. V lost 11 bases and J lost 5, with 15 bases in between. CDR3 length: 12 residues. CDR3 sequence reads: CAGRRGVTEAFF. CDR3 DNA: TGTGCCGGCCGGCGCGGGGTGACTGAAGCTTTCTTT.

The chain joins TRBV5-1 to TRBJ2-3, with 9 bases aligning to TRBD2. CDR1 and CDR2 (germline): SGHRS, YFSETQ. This CDR3 spans 17 amino acids. Trimming at V came to 4 bases and at J to 3 bases, leaving 12 bases not matched to a gene. The CDR3 coding sequence is TGCGCCAGCAGCCCCGGGACTAGCCAGGAGGGGACAGATACGCAGTATTTT. This sequence encodes CASSPGTSQEGTDTQYF.

This sequence joins TRBV28 and TRBJ2-7; 10 nucleotides match TRBD1. This CDR3 region has 12 residues. Germline CDR1 MDHEN, CDR2 SYDVKM. V lost 8 bases and J lost 3; bases outside the gene matches: 1. The CDR3 DNA reads as TGTGCCAGCCGGACAGGGGGCTACGAGCAGTACTTC. This translates into CASRTGGYEQYF.

The rearrangement uses TRBV5-1 and TRBJ1-1; possibly TRBD1 for D (5 bases). V dropped 6 bases and J dropped 0 bases, with 12 bases sitting between them. Germline loops: CDR1 SGHRS, CDR2 YFSETQ. The CDR3 runs to 14 residues. The CDR3 region is CASKQQGMNTEAFF. CDR3 bases: TGCGCCAGCAAACAGCAGGGTATGAACACTGAAGCTTTCTTT.

The chain couples TRBV19 to TRBJ1-5; 8 bases map to TRBD1. CDR1 is LNHDA and CDR2 is SQIVND in the germline V gene (reference sequence). There are 16 residues in the CDR3. J gave up 3 bases and V 0 bases, and 4 bases lay outside the gene matches. The CDR3 sequence is CASSIDGTGLNQPQHF. CDR3 sequence (DNA): TGTGCCAGTAGTATAGACGGGACAGGCCTCAATCAGCCCCAGCATTTT.

The V and J genes are TRBV2 and TRBJ2-3; 8 nucleotides line up with TRBD1. CDR1 SNHLY and CDR2 FYNNEI come from the germline V gene. CDR3 size: 15 residues. The V and J ends lost 6 bases and 3 bases, in that order; junction bases with no gene match: 8. The CDR3 DNA follows: TGTGCCAGCAGAGTCGACAGGGGCGTGACAGATACGCAGTATTTT. Protein product: CASRVDRGVTDTQYF.

The V and J genes are TRBV15 and TRBJ2-7; tentative D call: TRBD2 (5 bases). This CDR3 has 15 amino acids. V dropped 1 base and J dropped 2 bases, with 12 bases sitting between them. Germline V gene lookup returns CDR1 LNHNV and CDR2 YYDKDF (reference sequence). The CDR3 spells CATSRGRSGTYEQYF. The CDR3, as DNA: TGTGCCACCAGCAGAGGGAGGAGCGGAACCTACGAGCAGTACTTC.

The chain uses TRBV5-1 and TRBJ2-3, with D perhaps TRBD2 (5 bases). In germline, CDR1 is SGHRS, CDR2 YFSETQ. With 6 bases removed from V and 0 bases from J, the gap between germline ends came to 11 bases. The CDR3 contains 14 residues. The CDR3 DNA reads TGCGCCAGCAAAGGCGGGCCTAGCACAGATACGCAGTATTTT. The encoded protein is CASKGGPSTDTQYF.

The V gene is TRBV25-1, the J gene TRBJ1-5; maybe TRBD1 (6 bases). CDR3 length: 14 residues. Germline-derived CDR1 and CDR2 are MGHDK and SYGVNS. Trimming pared 4 bases from V and 4 bases from J, leaving 11 bases between. Here the CDR3 reads CASSAPGQNQPQHF. DNA for the CDR3: TGTGCCAGCAGTGCACCGGGACAAAATCAGCCCCAGCATTTT.

This clone was seen more than once but under ten times. This chain joins TRBV28 and TRBJ2-7; no clear D. CDR1 MDHEN and CDR2 SYDVKM come from the germline V gene. The V and J ends lost 7 bases and 3 bases respectively, with 13 bases between them. This CDR3 has 13 amino acids. The CDR3 region is CASTLPGNYEQYF. DNA for the CDR3: TGTGCCAGCACCCTGCCTGGCAACTACGAGCAGTACTTC.

The CDR3 reads CASSDMESGGEKLFF. In nucleotides, the CDR3 is TGTGCCAGCTCCGACATGGAAAGCGGCGGAGAAAAACTGTTTTTT. The chain combines TRBV25-1 with TRBJ1-4; D not certain. The V gene's germline CDR1 is MGHDK and CDR2 SYGVNS. V was cut by 8 bases and J by 8 bases, with 21 bases left in between. The CDR3 covers 15 residues. Drawing the rest from reference TRBV25-1 and TRBJ1-4, the complete variable domain is EADIYQTPRYLVIGTGKKITLECSQTMGHDKMYWYQQDPGMELHLIHYSYGVNSTEKGDLSSESTVSRIRTEHFPLTLESARPSHTSQYLCASSDMESGGEKLFFGSGTQLSVL.

This clone appeared a single time. The J gene is TRBJ1-1, the V gene TRBV19; 7 positions agree with TRBD1. Looked up from germline, CDR1 is LNHDA and CDR2 is SQIVND (reference sequence). CDR3 length: 12 residues. Losses at the gene ends were 4 bases for V and 6 bases for J; bases not matched to a gene: 2. The CDR3 DNA is TGTGCCAGTAGTAGACAGGGTGCTGAAGCTTTCTTT. Translating gives CASSRQGAEAFF.

The chain combines TRBV27 with TRBJ2-1; TRBD2 matches 9 bases. V dropped 2 bases and J dropped 0; count of bases not matched to a gene: 5. The V gene's germline CDR1 is MNHEY and CDR2 SMNVEV (reference sequence). This CDR3 is 17 amino acids long. The chain's CDR3 is CASSLSGTSFSYNEQFF. DNA of the CDR3: TGTGCCAGCAGTTTAAGTGGGACTAGCTTCTCCTACAATGAGCAGTTCTTC.

CDR3 in DNA: TGTGCCAGCAGGGCGGGAGTTTCCTACAATGAGCAGTTCTTC. Protein product: CASRAGVSYNEQFF. The chain combines TRBV2 with TRBJ2-1, with 7 bases matching TRBD2. Germline CDR1 reads SNHLY; CDR2 reads FYNNEI. Trimming cost V 6 bases and J 1 base; bases outside gene matches: 3. The CDR3 sequence is 14 residues long. The full variable domain, its missing parts supplied by reference TRBV2 and TRBJ2-1, is EPEVTQTPSHQVTQMGQEVILRCVPISNHLYFYWYRQILGQKVEFLVSFYNNEISEKSEIFDDQFSVERPDGSNFTLKIRSTKLEDSAMYFCASRAGVSYNEQFFGPGTRLTVL.

This rearrangement joins TRBV28 to TRBJ2-3; TRBD2 matches 8 bases. V was pared by 4 bases and J by 3 bases, with 18 bases of the junction left unmatched. Germline V CDR1 and CDR2: MDHEN, SYDVKM. The CDR3 has 19 amino acids. The CDR3 here is CASSSLEREGHVKTDTQYF. The DNA for the CDR3 is TGTGCCAGCAGTTCCTTAGAACGGGAGGGCCACGTAAAAACAGATACGCAGTATTTT.